The source of this T cell receptor (beta chain) is a study of blood T cell repertoires in COVID-19 (dated by TCRdb to about 2020). With respect to the entire study: Samples covering the acute and convalescent phases of COVID-19 were provided by collaborators in the United States, Italy and Spain. The material from the prospective study consisted of cDNA or gDNA derived from T cells, B-cell-depleted T cells, or PBMCs. The dataset comprised deeply sampled blood TCRbeta repertoires from subjects exposed to, actively infected with, or recovered from COVID-19. The repertoires were released in a freely available public database meant as a resource for research on the immune response to SARS-CoV-2. The samples were drawn from the first 160 participants of the ongoing ImmuneRACE study and from 950 to 1,500 subjects provided by 6 global collaborators. Nearly every sample came with metadata listing a de-identified subject ID, COVID-19 status, age in years and sex. Where available, HLA class I and class II types were obtained from metadata supplied by the sample provider rather than from assay-based typing.

Each collaborating institution followed its own protocols to collect whole blood in K2EDTA tubes. Collaborator samples were shipped for TCRbeta analysis as frozen whole blood, isolated PBMCs, or DNA extracted from either sample type. The immunoSEQ Assay, a bias-controlled multiplex PCR, was used to amplify TCRbeta CDR3 regions from genomic DNA. Regarding the original processing steps: The number of nucleated cells in each sample was estimated by amplification of reference gene primers within the assay. To quantify the absolute abundance of each unique TCRbeta CDR3 rearrangement, sequence reads were collapsed and filtered. For each sample, productive Simpson clonality was calculated as the square root of Simpson's diversity index across productive rearrangements. Imported from immuneACCESS, the table was reduced by TCRdb to in-frame sequences with V and J called. These copies leave out some clones; in studies compared against another copy, an unresolved V gene accounts for under half, and the cause of the remainder is not known. From that table come the V and J calls and clone size; the DNA was used to work out D and trimming. The sample has over 130,000 clones on record, roughly four fifths of them singletons. Together, the top ten hold 4% of the sample.

The CDR3, from cysteine to phenylalanine, totals 13 residues. Only CDR3 DNA is held: 39 bases, read in frame from base 1. At the junction V is shortened by 10 bases and J by 0 bases; bases outside the gene matches: 5. CDR1 and CDR2 are read off the germline V gene as KGHDR and SFDVKD. On this clone itself: Its antigen is not yet known. The sample holds no much larger clone one base away, and base qualities are not on file.

General findings and caveats noted by the study authors: The amount of clinical and demographic metadata varied by source and participant and was provided uncurated.

The sequence joins TRBV24-1 to TRBJ2-7; 7 nucleotides in the junction match TRBD1. This sequence originates from a woman between 55 and 75 years old with acute or convalescent COVID-19. Sequencing was carried out using peripheral blood. The sequenced DNA: TGTGCCACTCCCGGACAGGACTCCTACGAGCAGTACTTC. It encodes CATPGQDSYEQYF.